A single sample is the source of the 10 T cell receptor beta chains below, sequenced in a study of Ad26.COV2.S vaccination and SARS-CoV-2 variants. Described treatment: 15 to 20 received Ad26.COV2.S at low or high dose, single or two shots; 5 received placebo; per-sample allocation not given. At day 63 after the first vaccine or placebo injection, samples were drawn. Sequencing used immunoSEQ multiplex PCR; TCRdb keeps in-frame clones, though not all of them. Found here are hundreds of thousands of clones, roughly 87% of them singletons; the top ten hold over 2%. Material: peripheral blood, obtained in a trial of Ad26.COV2.S vaccine versus placebo. The receptors shown here come from a person aged 18-65 years who received the Ad26.COV2.S COVID-19 vaccine or a placebo.

This clone was found once. The chain joins TRBV4-3 to TRBJ2-1; 14 positions match TRBD2. Germline CDR1 is LGHNA and CDR2 is YSLEER. The V segment lost 1 base and the J segment 3 bases; nucleotides outside the gene matches: 11. This CDR3 comprises 20 residues. CDR3 protein: CASSQAGTSGSMGDYNEQFF. CDR3 nucleotides: TGCGCCAGCAGCCAAGCCGGGACTAGCGGGAGCATGGGCGACTACAATGAGCAGTTCTTC.

The chain employs TRBV29-1 and TRBJ2-2, with D unresolved. Germline-derived CDR1 and CDR2 are SQVTM and ANQGSEA. V was trimmed by 3 bases and J by 6 bases, leaving 11 bases between them. The CDR3 has 13 amino acids. The CDR3 loop reads CSVEGTGSGELFF. Here the CDR3 DNA reads TGCAGCGTTGAGGGAACCGGATCCGGGGAGCTGTTTTTT.

In its sample, this clone was seen once. CDR3 sequence (DNA): TGTGCCAGCAGTACCCTCGGGAACACTGAAGCTTTCTTT. Protein: CASSTLGNTEAFF. The rearrangement links TRBV6-6 to TRBJ1-1; D remains ambiguous. Germline V gene sequence: CDR1 MNHNY, CDR2 SVGAGI (reference sequence). The CDR3 has 13 amino acids. The V and J ends lost 5 bases and 1 base respectively, with 8 bases between them.

The chain carries TRBV6-2 or TRBV6-3 and TRBJ2-1; no clear D gene. Trimming took off 2 bases at V and 2 bases at J, with 19 bases between the two ends. Per germline, CDR1 MNHEY and CDR2 SVGEGT. There are 18 residues in the CDR3. The CDR3 sequence is CASSYVVGRVHTYNEQFF. In nucleotides, the CDR3 is TGTGCCAGCAGTTACGTTGTGGGTAGAGTCCACACCTACAATGAGCAGTTCTTC.

V is TRBV29-1 and J is TRBJ2-1; possibly TRBD2 for D (6 bases). The ends were cut back, 7 bases at V and 1 base at J, with 14 bases in the middle. This CDR3 has 14 amino acids. The V gene's germline CDR1 is SQVTM and CDR2 ANQGSEA. The CDR3 DNA sequence: TGCAGCGCACCGGAGCGGGCATCCTACAATGAGCAGTTCTTC. This sequence encodes CSAPERASYNEQFF.

This rearrangement joins TRBV5-1 to TRBJ1-1, with D maybe TRBD1 (5 bases). The CDR3 extends over 14 amino acids. Per the germline V gene, CDR1 is SGHRS and CDR2 is YFSETQ. Deletions cut 5 bases from V and 3 bases from J, with 14 bases between. The CDR3 nucleotides are TGCGCCAGCAGTATGGCACCCAGGGACACTGAAGCTTTCTTT. It codes for CASSMAPRDTEAFF.

V usage is TRBV3-1 (or the pseudogene TRBV3-2) and J usage is TRBJ1-6, with D unclear. The CDR3 extends over 14 amino acids. V lost 1 base to trimming and J lost 9 bases, with 10 bases between them. Germline values: CDR1 LGHDT, CDR2 YNNKEL (reference sequence). The CDR3 sequence is CASSQASGSSPLHF. The CDR3 DNA sequence: TGTGCCAGCAGCCAAGCTTCCGGTAGTTCACCCCTCCACTTT.

The chain employs TRBV11-1 and TRBJ1-2, with D possibly TRBD1 on 6 matching bases. The germline V gene encodes CDR1 SGHAT and CDR2 FQDESV (reference sequence). The CDR3 length is 14 residues. Trimming removed 2 bases from V and 3 bases from J, with 10 bases in between. The CDR3 sequence: CASSLSTGHYGYTF. CDR3 bases: TGTGCCAGCAGCTTATCTACAGGGCACTATGGCTACACCTTC.

This clone was picked up a small number of times. The rearrangement joins TRBV7-9 to TRBJ2-6; D might be TRBD2 (5 bases). The CDR3 spans 17 residues. CDR1 SEHNR and CDR2 FQNEAQ come from the germline V gene (reference sequence). V was pared by 5 bases and J by 1 base, with 15 bases between. Here the CDR3 DNA reads TGTGCCAGCAGCCCAGGAGGAACAGCTTCTGGGGCCAACGTCCTGACTTTC. This codes for CASSPGGTASGANVLTF.

J is TRBJ2-2 and V is TRBV7-3; 7 nucleotides align to TRBD2. V shed 0 bases, J shed 3 bases, and the junction held 1 base outside the gene matches. CDR1 and CDR2 from the germline V gene are SGHTA and FQGTGA. This CDR3 spans 15 amino acids. The CDR3 protein is CASSLTSGDTGELFF. The CDR3, as DNA: TGTGCCAGCAGCTTAACGAGCGGGGACACCGGGGAGCTGTTTTTT.